The clone carrying this T cell receptor beta chain turned up a few times. The antigen is not known. This entry belongs to a study of identical twins. The study, taken as a whole, reports: The abundant beta clonotypes from cord blood had fewer insertions, and memory repertoires had none of this. Twins' surplus sharing was weaker for beta out-of-frame sequences.

Template switching introduced a universal primer site, and the cDNA bore unique molecular identifiers. TCRdb reprocessed the 5' RACE reads via MiXCR and lists one record per CDR3 protein. The table records 1.5 million to 2 million distinct CDR3 sequences, around 29% of them present only once. Germline V lookup: CDR1 SGHDT, CDR2 YYEEEE. CDR3 size: 15 residues. All donors were healthy, and all were Caucasian. Sequenced: cord blood. This rearrangement joins TRBV5-6 to TRBJ2-1; the D is unclear. The DNA end lines up better with TRBJ2-7; the J call may be wrong. The clonotype was recovered from a newborn girl in good health. The CDR3 loop is CASSLGQMLYNEQYF. DNA of the CDR3: TGTGCCAGCAGCTTGGGGCAGATGCTTTACAATGAGCAGTACTTC.